This TCR beta chain was identified during a study of cytomegalovirus exposure and HLA in healthy donors. Sequencing was performed with immunoSEQ multiplex PCR; in TCRdb, only in-frame clones are kept and a portion is missing. The sample contains 200,000 or so clones, roughly 82% of which appear only once. Comment on this clone: Its antigen remains unknown.

From germline, CDR1 is SQVTM and CDR2 ANQGSEA. The CDR3 consists of 12 residues. Between the trimmed V and J ends, which lost 7 bases and 4 bases, there was a span of 11 bases. Study-level results: According to a later analysis, TCR clusters from the first cohort tended to co-occur in the 110 or so validation repertoires. Confirmation was obtained in vitro that three CMV-associated chains are specific for CMV antigens. The study put around 180 TCR beta chains on its list as cytomegalovirus-associated. It was reported that the classifier diagnosed cytomegalovirus status with high specificity and sensitivity in both the original and validation cohorts.

The chain links TRBV29-1 to TRBJ1-5; D remains ambiguous. This receptor was obtained from a woman between 25 and 40 years old in good health and CMV-seropositive. The sample comprised PBMCs. DNA of the CDR3: TGCAGCGCCCGCTCAGGAAATCAGCCCCAGCATTTT. Translating gives CSARSGNQPQHF. The whole variable domain, filled in from reference TRBV29-1 and TRBJ1-5, reads SAVISQKPSRDICQRGTSLTIQCQVDSQVTMMFWYRQQPGQSLTLIATANQGSEATYESGFVIDKFPISRPNLTFSTLTVSNMSPEDSSIYLCSARSGNQPQHFGDGTRLSIL.